This T cell receptor (beta chain) was captured by sequencing in a study of vaccination effects on CD4 cells after COVID-19. The wider study: Vaccine administered to participants consisted of two doses of either BNT162b2 or mRNA-1273. Cultivation was performed at some 1.9 million PBMC per well with around 10 IU/ml IL-2 and roughly 9.9 ug/ml peptides added. Study findings and constraints: Late in the post-vaccination period, infection-induced and vaccine-induced clones underwent marked clonal contraction.

The protocol was immunoSEQ multiplex PCR, while the TCRdb copy is restricted to in-frame clones and leaves out a portion. The data contain fewer than 75,000 clones, 70% to 80% of them singletons. A roughly 10-day culture period preceded the isolation of CD4+ T cells. Negative nucleocapsid antibody tests before and after vaccination confirmed no previous SARS-CoV-2 infection. On this clone: What it binds is not known.

Germline-derived CDR1 and CDR2 are SNHLY and FYNNEI. Trimming removed 9 bases at V and 7 bases at J, with 13 bases between. This CDR3 has 13 residues. The receptor was derived from a human donor who received a COVID-19 vaccine. The sample was CD4+ T cells from PBMCs cultured without peptide, taken before COVID-19 vaccination. The chain links TRBV2 to TRBJ1-6; tentatively, D is TRBD1 (5 bases). The CDR3 loop is CARGDSRNSPLHF. DNA for the CDR3: TGTGCCAGAGGGGATAGTAGGAATTCACCCCTCCACTTT.